Listed here is a single T cell receptor (beta chain). The entry originates in a study of OX40 agonist ivuxolimab in advanced cancers. This table comes from immunoSEQ multiplex PCR, and its TCRdb copy is limited to in-frame clones, with some not included. This sample carries 150,000 to 180,000 clones, roughly 92% of them seen once, and the ten largest clones take around 0.33%. Losses at the gene ends were 5 bases for V and 6 bases for J; bases not matched to a gene: 7. The CDR3 runs 14 residues. Germline-derived CDR1 and CDR2 are LNHDA and SQIVND (reference sequence). The clonotype originates from an adult with an advanced solid tumor such as melanoma, head and neck, liver or kidney cancer. The sequencing here drew on CD4+ or CD8+ T cells sorted from blood, taken in a trial of the OX40 agonist ivuxolimab. The J gene is TRBJ1-1, the V gene TRBV19; 9 bases fit TRBD1. The CDR3 DNA reads TGTGCCAGTAGTCCTGGACAGGGGAGGGCTGAAGCTTTCTTT. It encodes CASSPGQGRAEAFF. The complete variable domain, with remaining parts taken from reference TRBV19 and TRBJ1-1, reads DGGITQSPKYLFRKEGQNVTLSCEQNLNHDAMYWYRQDPGQGLRLIYYSQIVNDFQKGDIAEGYSVSREKKESFPLTVTSAQKNPTAFYLCASSPGQGRAEAFFGQGTRLTVV.